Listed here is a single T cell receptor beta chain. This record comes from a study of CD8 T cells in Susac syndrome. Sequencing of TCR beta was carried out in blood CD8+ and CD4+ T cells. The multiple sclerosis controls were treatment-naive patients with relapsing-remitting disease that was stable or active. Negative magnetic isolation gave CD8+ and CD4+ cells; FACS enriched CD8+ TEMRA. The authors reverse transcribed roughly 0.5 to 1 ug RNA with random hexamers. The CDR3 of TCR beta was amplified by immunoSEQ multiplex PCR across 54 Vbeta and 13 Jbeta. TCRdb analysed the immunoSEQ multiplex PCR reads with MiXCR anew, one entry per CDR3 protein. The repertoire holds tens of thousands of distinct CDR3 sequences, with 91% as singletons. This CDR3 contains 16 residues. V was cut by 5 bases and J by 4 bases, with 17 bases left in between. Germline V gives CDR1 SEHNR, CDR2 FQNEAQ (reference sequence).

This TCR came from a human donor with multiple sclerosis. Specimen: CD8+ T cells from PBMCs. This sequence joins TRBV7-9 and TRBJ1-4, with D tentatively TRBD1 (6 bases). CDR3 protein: CASSHPDRPHNEKLFF. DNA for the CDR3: TGTGCCAGCAGCCACCCCGACAGGCCTCATAATGAAAAACTGTTTTTT. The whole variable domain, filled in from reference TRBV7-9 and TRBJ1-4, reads DTGVSQNPRHKITKRGQNVTFRCDPISEHNRLYWYRQTLGQGPEFLTYFQNEAQLEKSRLLSDRFSAERPKGSFSTLEIQRTEQGDSAMYLCASSHPDRPHNEKLFFGSGTQLSVL.